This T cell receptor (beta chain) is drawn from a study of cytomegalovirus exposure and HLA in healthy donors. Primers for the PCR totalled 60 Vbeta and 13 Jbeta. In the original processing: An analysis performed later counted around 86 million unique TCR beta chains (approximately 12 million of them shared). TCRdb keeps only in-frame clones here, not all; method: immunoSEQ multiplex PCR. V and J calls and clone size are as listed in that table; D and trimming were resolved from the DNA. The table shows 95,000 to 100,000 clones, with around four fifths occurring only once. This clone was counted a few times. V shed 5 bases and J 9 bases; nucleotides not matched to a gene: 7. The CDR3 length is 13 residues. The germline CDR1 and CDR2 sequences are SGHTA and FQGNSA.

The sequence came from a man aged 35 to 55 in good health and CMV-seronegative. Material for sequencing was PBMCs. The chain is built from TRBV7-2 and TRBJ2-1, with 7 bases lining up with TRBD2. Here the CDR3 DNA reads TGTGCCAGCAGCCGGGACTACCGGAGTGAGCAGTTCTTC. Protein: CASSRDYRSEQFF.